This TCR beta chain was retrieved from a study of blood T cells in healthy people across ages. Findings of the study overall: Nothing was known about donor CMV status, and this possibly confounded expanded clonotype changes. Underestimates were what the diversity estimates from one million T cells were considered to be. Greater diversity and more naive CD4+ cells were seen in long-lived donors than in aged donors.

CDR1 and CDR2 (germline): KGHDR, SFDVKD. Trimming removed 7 bases from V and 7 bases from J, with 22 bases in between. The CDR3 totals 15 residues. Concerning this clonotype: Its matching antigen is unknown.

The use of a sample-barcoded 5' primer and a J-beta primer mix characterized a second PCR of about 6 to 12 cycles. Per-sample output comprised a minimum of 2.5 million paired-end reads containing CDR3. TCRdb re-analysed the 5' RACE reads in MiXCR, keeping a single row per CDR3 protein. The sample includes over a million distinct CDR3 sequences, more than 40% of them seen just once. The clonotype originates from an older woman in good health. What was sequenced was blood. The J gene is TRBJ2-7, the V gene TRBV24-1; TRBD1 might be the D (6 bases). The CDR3 protein is CATSHPRGRYNEQYF. The CDR3 DNA follows: TGTGCCACCAGCCACCCCAGGGGACGCTACAATGAGCAGTACTTC.